The next 19 T cell receptor beta chains were all read from a single sample in a study of T cell changes during pregnancy in multiple sclerosis. Method: immunoSEQ multiplex PCR; TCRdb's copy keeps in-frame clones and lacks some. This sample has tens of thousands of clones, with about 92% found just once. Sequencing used CD4+ T cells from peripheral blood mononuclear cells, obtained after pregnancy. These TCRs come from a female donor with multiple sclerosis, enrolled in a pregnancy study.

The chain joins TRBV25-1 to TRBJ2-5, with TRBD2 matching 9 bases. Looked up from germline, CDR1 is MGHDK and CDR2 is SYGVNS. Losses at the gene ends were 2 bases for V and 6 bases for J; bases not matched to a gene: 4. The CDR3 is 14 amino acids. The CDR3 nucleotides are TGTGCCAGCAGTGAAGCTAGCGGGGTGAAGACCCAGTACTTC. Its translation is CASSEASGVKTQYF. The whole variable domain, filled in from reference TRBV25-1 and TRBJ2-5, reads EADIYQTPRYLVIGTGKKITLECSQTMGHDKMYWYQQDPGMELHLIHYSYGVNSTEKGDLSSESTVSRIRTEHFPLTLESARPSHTSQYLCASSEASGVKTQYFGPGTRLLVL.

The CDR3 loop is CSVGQGVNSPLHF. CDR3 DNA sequence: TGCAGCGTAGGACAGGGGGTTAATTCACCCCTCCACTTT. V usage is TRBV29-1 and J usage is TRBJ1-6; the match to TRBD1 covers 10 bases. Germline CDR1 reads SQVTM; CDR2 reads ANQGSEA. The CDR3 is 13 amino acids. J gave up 6 bases and V 6 bases, and 2 bases lay outside the gene matches. The whole variable domain, remainder taken from reference TRBV29-1 and TRBJ1-6, is SAVISQKPSRDICQRGTSLTIQCQVDSQVTMMFWYRQQPGQSLTLIATANQGSEATYESGFVIDKFPISRPNLTFSTLTVSNMSPEDSSIYLCSVGQGVNSPLHFGNGTRLTVT.

This chain joins TRBV6-1 and TRBJ2-7; 12 bases line up with TRBD1. The CDR3 runs to 16 residues. Trimming at V came to 4 bases and at J to 7 bases, leaving 11 bases not matched to a gene. Germline V gene data show CDR1 as MNHNS and CDR2 as SASEGT. CDR3: CASSVLVGQGAGEQYF. CDR3 sequence (DNA): TGTGCCAGCAGTGTTCTCGTGGGACAGGGGGCTGGGGAGCAGTACTTC.

The chain combines TRBV29-1 with TRBJ2-2; 10 nucleotides line up with TRBD1. V gave up 6 bases and J gave up 4 bases; unmatched junction bases: 8. CDR1 and CDR2 from the germline V gene are SQVTM and ANQGSEA. The CDR3 loop spans 15 amino acids. The DNA of the CDR3 is TGCAGCGTCCCTGAGACAGGGGGCAGCACCGGGGAGCTGTTTTTT. It encodes CSVPETGGSTGELFF.

V is TRBV6-6 and J is TRBJ1-3; TRBD1 aligns across 10 bases. The germline V gene has CDR1 MNHNY and CDR2 SVGAGI (reference sequence). The ends lost 2 bases at V and 4 bases at J; junction bases unmatched: 5. This CDR3 is built from 16 residues. CDR3 loop: CASSYTGQGYGNTIYF. In nucleotides, the CDR3 is TGTGCCAGCAGTTACACGGGACAGGGGTACGGAAACACCATATATTTT.

The chain joins TRBV15 to TRBJ1-5, with 10 bases matching TRBD1. The CDR3 sequence is 17 residues long. CDR1 LNHNV and CDR2 YYDKDF come from the germline V gene (reference sequence). V dropped 3 bases and J dropped 5; count of bases not matched to a gene: 10. The CDR3 loop reads CATSSPLLGTGDQPQHF. In DNA form, the CDR3 reads TGTGCCACCAGCAGCCCTCTCCTCGGGACAGGGGATCAGCCCCAGCATTTT.

Only a few counts were recorded for this clone. The rearrangement uses TRBV28 and TRBJ1-1, with TRBD1 matching over 7 bases. CDR1 MDHEN and CDR2 SYDVKM come from the germline V gene. The V segment lost 6 bases and the J segment 0 bases; nucleotides outside the gene matches: 13. This CDR3 is 17 amino acids long. The CDR3 region is CASRRQGGMRMNTEAFF. In DNA, the CDR3 is TGTGCCAGCAGACGGCAGGGGGGAATGAGGATGAACACTGAAGCTTTCTTT.

The gene calls are TRBV27 and TRBJ1-4; a possible D gene is TRBD1 (5 bases). Trimming took 2 bases from V and 8 from J, leaving 12 bases between them. CDR1 MNHEY and CDR2 SMNVEV come from the germline V gene (reference sequence). The CDR3 consists of 14 residues. The DNA of the CDR3 is TGTGCCAGCAGTTTAGGGGGGTTTGGGGAAAAACTGTTTTTT. It is translated as CASSLGGFGEKLFF.

The CDR3 here is CASTLARAQETQYF. The CDR3 DNA reads as TGCGCCAGCACCCTTGCCCGCGCGCAAGAGACCCAGTACTTC. The chain has TRBV5-1 and TRBJ2-5; D not certain. The germline V gene has CDR1 SGHRS and CDR2 YFSETQ. V gave up 6 bases and J gave up 2 bases, with 14 bases separating them. The CDR3 extends over 14 amino acids.

V is TRBV18 and J is TRBJ2-5; D is unresolved. Trimming shortened V by 3 bases and J by 1 base, and 18 bases separated the two germline ends. The CDR3 runs 17 residues. Germline CDR1 and CDR2: KGHSH and LQKENI. The CDR3 nucleotides are TGTGCCAGCTCACCGGAAAACCTGAACAGAGTCCAAGAGACCCAGTACTTC. It yields the protein CASSPENLNRVQETQYF.

V usage is TRBV7-9 and J usage is TRBJ2-3; 10 bases agree with TRBD2. CDR1 and CDR2 from the germline V gene are SEHNR and FQNEAQ (reference sequence). The CDR3 has 15 amino acids. Unmatched junction bases numbered 10, after V lost 5 bases and J lost 8 bases. As DNA, the CDR3 is TGTGCCAGCAGCCCTGGACTAGCGGCCCCCGGTACGCAGTATTTT. It specifies CASSPGLAAPGTQYF.

The CDR3 nucleotides are TGTGCCAGCAGTTTCCCGACAGGGGCGGGGGAGACCCAGTACTTC. Its translation is CASSFPTGAGETQYF. The chain uses TRBV28 and TRBJ2-5, with 8 bases aligning to TRBD1. This CDR3 contains 15 residues. V dropped 3 bases and J dropped 5; count of bases not matched to a gene: 8. Germline CDR1 MDHEN, CDR2 SYDVKM.

This rearrangement joins TRBV19 to TRBJ2-6; D is unclear. The germline gives CDR1 LNHDA, CDR2 SQIVND (reference sequence). Trimming took off 5 bases at V and 2 bases at J, with 13 bases between the two ends. The CDR3 is 16 residues long. CDR3 sequence: CASSDPYSPGANVLTF. The CDR3 bases are TGTGCCAGTAGTGATCCCTACAGTCCTGGGGCCAACGTCCTGACTTTC.

This sequence joins TRBV11-3 and TRBJ2-5; TRBD1 aligns across 10 bases. With V trimmed by 4 bases and J by 4 bases, 6 bases remained unmatched. The V gene's germline CDR1 is SGHNT and CDR2 YENEEA. CDR3 size: 15 residues. The chain's CDR3 is CASSSGQGDGETQYF. CDR3 sequence (DNA): TGTGCCAGCAGCTCTGGACAGGGGGACGGAGAGACCCAGTACTTC.

On this clone: One junction end disagrees with the germline gene, perhaps due to a read error. This chain uses TRBV12-5 with TRBJ1-6, with TRBD1 as a possible D gene (5 bases). The germline CDR1 and CDR2 sequences are LGHNT and FRNRAP. The CDR3 loop spans 11 amino acids. CDR3 in DNA: TGTACTAGTTCCTTGGGGGGACCCCTCCACTTT. Translation: CTSSLGGPLHF.

The V and J genes are TRBV7-2 and TRBJ2-4; 7 nucleotides align to TRBD1. J lost 1 base, V lost 3 bases, and 6 bases had no gene match. The CDR3 runs 16 residues. CDR1 and CDR2 (germline): SGHTA, FQGNSA. The CDR3 sequence is CASSFTGAGAKNIQYF. The CDR3 nucleotides are TGTGCCAGCAGCTTCACAGGGGCAGGGGCCAAAAACATTCAGTACTTC.

J is TRBJ1-1 and V is TRBV7-3; a possible D gene is TRBD1 (5 bases). This CDR3 contains 14 residues. Per germline, CDR1 SGHTA and CDR2 FQGTGA. V was pared by 5 bases and J by 3 bases, with 13 bases between. CDR3 protein: CASSPQGKDTEAFF. The CDR3 region has the DNA TGTGCCAGCAGCCCCCAGGGTAAGGACACTGAAGCTTTCTTT.

The chain links TRBV19 to TRBJ2-3; 10 bases map to TRBD2. Per germline, CDR1 LNHDA and CDR2 SQIVND (reference sequence). Trimming cost V 7 bases and J 0 bases; bases outside gene matches: 1. The CDR3 loop spans 14 amino acids. As DNA, the CDR3 is TGTGCCAGTAAGCGGGGGGGCAGCACAGATACGCAGTATTTT. It yields the protein CASKRGGSTDTQYF.

The chain couples TRBV6-5 to TRBJ2-3; 11 nucleotides line up with TRBD2. Germline V gene lookup returns CDR1 MNHEY and CDR2 SVGAGI. Unmatched junction bases numbered 5, after V lost 2 bases and J lost 4 bases. The CDR3 length is 16 residues. CDR3 sequence (DNA): TGTGCCAGCAGTTACGTAGCGGGGGGGCTCCCAGATACGCAGTATTTT. This gives the protein CASSYVAGGLPDTQYF.